This entry describes one T cell receptor (beta chain). Its antigen is not identified. These data originate in a study of T cell responses to AZD1222 COVID-19 vaccine. Points from the study as a whole: Dominant CD4 TCR responses targeted spike regions 160-218 and 743-854.

V was clipped by 5 bases and J by 0 bases, with 11 bases between them. This CDR3 has 15 residues. Per the germline V gene, CDR1 is LNHNV and CDR2 is YYDKDF (reference sequence). Profiling relied on immunoSEQ multiplex PCR, and the TCRdb table lists in-frame clones only, not all of them. The sample consists of about 120,000 clones, around 92% of them appearing once. The source was peripheral blood, collected on day 0 of AZD1222 vaccination. The rearrangement links TRBV15 to TRBJ2-1, with D perhaps matching TRBD1 (5 bases). The TCR comes from an adult in good health. The CDR3 DNA is TGTGCCACCAGCGAAGGGGCTAGCTCCTACAATGAGCAGTTCTTC. Amino acid sequence: CATSEGASSYNEQFF.